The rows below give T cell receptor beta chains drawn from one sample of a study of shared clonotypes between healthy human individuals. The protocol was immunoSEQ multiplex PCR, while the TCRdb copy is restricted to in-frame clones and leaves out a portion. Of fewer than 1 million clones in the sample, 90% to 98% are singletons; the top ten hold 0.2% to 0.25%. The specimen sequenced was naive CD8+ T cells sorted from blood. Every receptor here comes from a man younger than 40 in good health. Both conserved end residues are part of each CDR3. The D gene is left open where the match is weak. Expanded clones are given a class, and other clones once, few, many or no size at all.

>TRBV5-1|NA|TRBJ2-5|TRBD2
CASSYRDYLQETQYF
TGCGCCAGCAGCTACCGGGACTACCTACAAGAGACCCAGTACTTC
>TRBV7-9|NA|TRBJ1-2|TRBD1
CASIRQGADYGYTF
TGTGCCAGCATCCGACAGGGGGCAGACTATGGCTACACCTTC
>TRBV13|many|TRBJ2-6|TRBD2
CASSPTSALPFSGANVLTF
TGTGCCAGCAGCCCAACTAGCGCCCTCCCGTTCTCTGGGGCCAACGTCCTGACTTTC
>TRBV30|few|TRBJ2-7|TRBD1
CAWSGGQGYEQYF
TGTGCCTGGAGTGGGGGACAGGGCTACGAGCAGTACTTC
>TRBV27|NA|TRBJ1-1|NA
CASSLTGHTLAFF
TGTGCCAGCAGTTTAACGGGACACACGCTAGCTTTCTTT
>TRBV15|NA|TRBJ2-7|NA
CATGKTGNAEQYF
TGTGCCACCGGAAAAACAGGGAACGCGGAGCAGTACTTC
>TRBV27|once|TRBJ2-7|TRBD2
CASSPTAITSGRAHEQYF
TGTGCCAGCAGCCCGACCGCTATTACTAGCGGGAGGGCGCACGAGCAGTACTTC
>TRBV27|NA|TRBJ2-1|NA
CASSVARGNEQFF
TGTGCCAGCAGTGTTGCTAGGGGTAATGAGCAGTTCTTC
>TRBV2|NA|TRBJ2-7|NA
CVNRGTNYEQYF
TGTGTCAACCGAGGCACCAACTACGAGCAGTACTTC
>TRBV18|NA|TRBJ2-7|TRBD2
CASSPPPAGGDEQYF
TGTGCCAGCTCACCACCCCCAGCGGGAGGAGACGAGCAGTACTTC
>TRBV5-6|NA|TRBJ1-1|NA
CASSLAPWEGPEAFF
TGTGCCAGCAGCTTGGCCCCTTGGGAGGGCCCTGAAGCTTTCTTT
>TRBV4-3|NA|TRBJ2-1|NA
CASSQDLYNEQFF
TGCGCCAGCAGCCAAGATCTATACAATGAGCAGTTCTTC
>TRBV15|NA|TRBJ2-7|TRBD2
CATSRDRALATYEQYF
TGTGCCACCAGCAGAGATCGAGCACTAGCGACCTACGAGCAGTACTTC
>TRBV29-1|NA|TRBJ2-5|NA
CSSRGPNKETQYF
TGCAGCTCCCGGGGCCCCAACAAAGAGACCCAGTACTTC
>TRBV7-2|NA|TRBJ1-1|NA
CASSSTGGAGSFF
TGTGCCAGCAGCTCTACAGGCGGGGCCGGGTCTTTCTTT
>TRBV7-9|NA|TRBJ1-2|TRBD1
CASSEGQNYGYTF
TGTGCCAGCAGCGAGGGACAGAACTATGGCTACACCTTC
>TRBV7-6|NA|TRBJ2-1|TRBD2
CASSFQARLAGGPSSSYNEQFF
TGTGCCAGCAGCTTTCAAGCTCGACTAGCGGGAGGGCCCTCGTCGTCCTACAATGAGCAGTTCTTC
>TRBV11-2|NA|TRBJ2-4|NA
CASSSTAGLAKNIQYF
TGTGCCAGCAGCTCCACTGCGGGACTAGCCAAAAACATTCAGTACTTC
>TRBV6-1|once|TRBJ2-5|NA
CASSVPARILETQYF
TGTGCCAGCAGTGTCCCAGCGAGGATATTAGAGACCCAGTACTTC
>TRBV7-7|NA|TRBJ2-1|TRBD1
CASSLGQGVREQFF
TGTGCCAGCAGCTTAGGACAGGGCGTGAGAGAGCAGTTCTTC
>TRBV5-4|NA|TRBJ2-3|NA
CASSFQGGGTDTQYF
TGTGCCAGCAGCTTTCAGGGTGGTGGCACAGATACGCAGTATTTT
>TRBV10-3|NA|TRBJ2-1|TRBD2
CAIRRASGDTGYNEQFF
TGTGCCATCAGGAGGGCTAGCGGTGACACCGGATACAATGAGCAGTTCTTC
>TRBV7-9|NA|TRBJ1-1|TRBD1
CASSLPRDRGPHEAFF
TGTGCCAGCAGCTTGCCCCGGGACAGGGGCCCACATGAAGCTTTCTTT
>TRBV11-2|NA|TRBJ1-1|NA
CASSLGATEAFF
TGTGCCAGCAGCTTAGGCGCTACTGAAGCTTTCTTT
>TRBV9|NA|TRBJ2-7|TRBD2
CASSVAAGVAYEQYF
TGTGCCAGCAGCGTAGCAGCGGGGGTCGCCTACGAGCAGTACTTC
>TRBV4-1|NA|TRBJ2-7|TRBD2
CASSQVSGTTYEQYF
TGCGCCAGCAGCCAAGTTAGCGGGACAACCTACGAGCAGTACTTC
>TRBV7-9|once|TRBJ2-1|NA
CASSLVPTVNEQFF
TGTGCCAGCAGCTTAGTACCGACAGTAAATGAGCAGTTCTTC
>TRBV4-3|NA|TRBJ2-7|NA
CASSQMTMEGYEQYF
TGCGCCAGCAGCCAAATGACTATGGAGGGCTACGAGCAGTACTTC
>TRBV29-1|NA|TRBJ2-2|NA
CSAPPVTTGSIKFAGELFF
TGCAGCGCCCCTCCGGTTACAACAGGGTCCATCAAGTTCGCCGGGGAGCTGTTTTTT
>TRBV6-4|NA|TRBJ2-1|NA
CASSAPTRGPIYRGQFF
TGTGCCAGCAGTGCCCCGACTCGAGGACCCATCTACCGCGGGCAGTTCTTC
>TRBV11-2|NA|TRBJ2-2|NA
CATYLFPGELFF
TGTGCCACCTATCTTTTCCCCGGGGAGCTGTTTTTT
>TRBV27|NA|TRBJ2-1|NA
CASAASSNNEQFF
TGTGCCAGCGCGGCTAGCTCTAACAATGAGCAGTTCTTC
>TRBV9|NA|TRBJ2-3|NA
CASSVGVGSFFQYF
TGTGCCAGCAGCGTAGGCGTGGGGAGTTTTTTCCAGTATTTT
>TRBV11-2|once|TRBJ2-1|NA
CASSFPKLQQTPYNEQFF
TGTGCCAGCAGCTTTCCGAAGCTCCAACAGACACCCTACAATGAGCAGTTCTTC
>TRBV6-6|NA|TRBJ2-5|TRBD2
CASSQQREGGETQYF
TGTGCCAGCAGTCAACAGCGGGAGGGCGGAGAGACCCAGTACTTC
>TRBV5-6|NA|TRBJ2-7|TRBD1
CASSSTGAWGYF
TGTGCCAGCAGCAGTACAGGGGCCTGGGGGTACTTC
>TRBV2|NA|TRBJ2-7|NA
CASSSGVADYEQYF
TGTGCCAGCAGTTCCGGGGTAGCGGACTACGAGCAGTACTTC
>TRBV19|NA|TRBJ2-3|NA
CASTGPGRTDTQYF
TGTGCCAGTACAGGGCCGGGACGCACAGATACGCAGTATTTT
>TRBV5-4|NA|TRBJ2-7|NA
CASSFDGGFYEQYF
TGTGCCAGCAGCTTTGACGGGGGTTTCTACGAGCAGTACTTC
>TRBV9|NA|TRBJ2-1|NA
CASSGGDASSYNEQFF
TGTGCCAGCAGCGGAGGGGACGCTAGCTCCTACAATGAGCAGTTCTTC